The rows below give T cell receptor beta chains drawn from one sample of a study of vaccination and CD4 T cells after COVID-19. MiXCR was run by TCRdb on the PCR reads, yielding one entry per CDR3 protein. The repertoire has roughly 17,000 distinct CDR3 sequences, 44% of them found once; the top ten carry around 6.6%. These receptors have no identified antigens. Sequencing used CD4+ T cells from blood, cultured in vitro, obtained after SARS-CoV-2 vaccination. Receptors were obtained from a human donor who had recovered from COVID-19. Each CDR3 is given with its conserved first and last residue. D genes are given only for firm matches. Part of the rows lack a size; the others show once, few, many or a class for expanded clones.

v_gene	d_gene	j_gene	abundance	CDR3aa	CDR3nt
TRBV6-5	TRBD1	TRBJ1-1	few	CASSYLTRGQGYNTEAFF	TGTGCCAGCAGTTACCTTACCCGAGGACAGGGCTATAACACTGAAGCTTTCTTT
TRBV11-1	NA	TRBJ2-2	few	CASSSQGYTGELFF	TGTGCCAGCAGCTCTCAGGGATACACCGGGGAGCTGTTTTTT
TRBV7-9	NA	TRBJ2-2	few	CATPRSNTGELFF	TGTGCCACCCCGCGATCGAACACCGGGGAGCTGTTTTTT
TRBV7-2	TRBD2	TRBJ2-1	few	CASSWALAEYNEQFF	TGTGCCAGCAGCTGGGCACTAGCGGAGTACAATGAGCAGTTCTTC
TRBV7-2	NA	TRBJ2-2	NA	CASSRLGESLFF	TGTGCCAGCAGCCGCCTTGGGGAATCGCTGTTTTTT
TRBV28	NA	TRBJ2-7	NA	CASSSPPGGSYEQYF	TGTGCCAGCAGTTCACCTCCCGGTGGCTCCTACGAGCAGTACTTC
TRBV7-6	TRBD2	TRBJ2-2	NA	CASSPVAGAGNTGELFF	TGTGCCAGCAGCCCGGTAGCGGGAGCGGGGAACACCGGGGAGCTGTTTTTT
TRBV19	NA	TRBJ2-4	NA	CASTGGPAKNIQYF	TGTGCCAGCACTGGGGGGCCAGCCAAAAACATTCAGTACTTC
TRBV6-1	NA	TRBJ2-7	once	CASSEARVFHPYEQYF	TGTGCCAGCAGTGAAGCGCGCGTGTTTCATCCCTACGAGCAGTACTTC
TRBV28	NA	TRBJ1-1	few	CASSLDGGIAFF	TGTGCCAGCAGTCTCGACGGGGGGATAGCTTTCTTT
TRBV6-1	NA	TRBJ1-5	NA	CASSVYRGGNQPQHF	TGTGCCAGCAGTGTATACAGAGGGGGCAATCAGCCCCAGCATTTT
TRBV6-1	NA	TRBJ1-5	NA	CASSRGGDQPQHF	TGTGCCAGCAGTAGGGGGGGTGATCAGCCCCAGCATTTT
TRBV7-3	NA	TRBJ1-1	few	CASSLMGPRHGAEAFF	TGTGCCAGCAGCTTAATGGGACCCCGCCACGGGGCTGAAGCTTTCTTT
TRBV20-1	TRBD2	TRBJ2-7	few	CSAKGLAGDTYEQYF	TGCAGTGCTAAAGGACTAGCGGGAGACACCTACGAGCAGTACTTC
TRBV2	NA	TRBJ2-3	NA	CASSELLALTDTQYF	TGTGCCAGCAGTGAATTACTAGCCCTTACAGATACGCAGTATTTT
TRBV6-1	NA	TRBJ2-3	NA	CASKGVAITDTQYF	TGTGCCAGCAAGGGTGTAGCGATCACAGATACGCAGTATTTT
TRBV7-9	TRBD2	TRBJ2-3	NA	CASITLAGGTDTQYF	TGTGCCAGCATCACCTTGGCGGGAGGGACAGATACGCAGTATTTT
TRBV20-1	NA	TRBJ1-5	once	CSAGAGVWNNQPQHF	TGCAGTGCTGGGGCAGGGGTCTGGAACAATCAGCCCCAGCATTTT
TRBV2	NA	TRBJ1-5	few	CASMRSQNNQPQHF	TGTGCCAGCATGAGGTCACAGAACAATCAGCCCCAGCATTTT
TRBV10-3	NA	TRBJ2-3	NA	CAISELPMSVRTDTQYF	TGTGCCATCAGTGAGCTTCCCATGAGCGTAAGGACAGATACGCAGTATTTT